A single sample gave rise to the 8 T cell receptor beta chains below, sequenced in a study of cytomegalovirus exposure and HLA in healthy donors. The PCR contained 60 Vbeta and 13 Jbeta primers. Only in-frame clones appear in the TCRdb table, and some are missing; sequencing was by immunoSEQ multiplex PCR. The table lists more than 110,000 clones, approximately 80% of them singletons. The sequenced material came from PBMCs. The origin of the receptors is a man younger than 35 in good health and CMV-seronegative.

This clone appeared a single time. V gene TRBV19 combines with J gene TRBJ2-5, with TRBD1 as a possible D gene (6 bases). The CDR3 loop spans 16 amino acids. Germline loops: CDR1 LNHDA, CDR2 SQIVND (reference sequence). V lost 5 bases to trimming and J lost 4 bases, with 20 bases between them. This CDR3 reads CASSSGTRTDRETQYF. CDR3 sequence (DNA): TGTGCCAGTAGTTCAGGAACCCGGACAGACAGAGAGACCCAGTACTTC.

This clone has just one count. The chain combines TRBV7-2 with TRBJ2-5, with a possible D match to TRBD1 (5 bases). CDR1 SGHTA and CDR2 FQGNSA come from the germline V gene. CDR3 length: 13 amino acids. Trimming stripped 2 bases from V and 7 bases from J, with 11 bases between. CDR3 nucleotides: TGTGCCAGCAGCTTATCCCTGCAGGGGACCCAGTACTTC. This sequence encodes CASSLSLQGTQYF.

The V gene is TRBV11-3, the J gene TRBJ2-2; 10 bases fit TRBD1. With V trimmed by 6 bases and J by 6 bases, 10 bases remained unmatched. CDR1 SGHNT and CDR2 YENEEA come from the germline V gene. CDR3 length equals 16 residues. This CDR3 reads CASRLAGTGVSGELFF. The CDR3 coding sequence is TGTGCCAGCAGGCTTGCCGGGACAGGGGTGTCCGGGGAGCTGTTTTTT. Full variable domain (rest looked up from reference TRBV11-3 and TRBJ2-2): EAGVVQSPRYKIIEKKQPVAFWCNPISGHNTLYWYLQNLGQGPELLIRYENEEAVDDSQLPKDRFSAERLKGVDSTLKIQPAELGDSAVYLCASRLAGTGVSGELFFGEGSRLTVL.

This chain joins TRBV30 and TRBJ1-2, with 10 bases that match TRBD1. V was clipped by 0 bases and J by 3 bases; unmatched bases: 4. From germline, CDR1 is GTSNPN and CDR2 SVGIG (reference sequence). CDR3 size: 15 residues. CDR3 residues: CAWSVVGQGDYGYTF. In nucleotides, the CDR3 is TGTGCCTGGAGTGTAGTAGGACAGGGGGACTATGGCTACACCTTC.

The genes are TRBV5-1 and TRBJ2-1; TRBD1 might be the D (6 bases). The CDR3 spans 13 residues. Germline V gene data show CDR1 as SGHRS and CDR2 as YFSETQ. The V and J ends lost 3 bases and 8 bases respectively, with 12 bases between them. Here the CDR3 DNA reads TGCGCCAGCAGCTCACCAGGGGACCATGAGCAGTTCTTC. Protein: CASSSPGDHEQFF. The full variable domain, in which reference TRBV5-1 and TRBJ2-1 provide the parts outside the CDR3, is KAGVTQTPRYLIKTRGQQVTLSCSPISGHRSVSWYQQTPGQGLQFLFEYFSETQRNKGNFPGRFSGRQFSNSRSEMNVSTLELGDSALYLCASSSPGDHEQFFGPGTRLTVL.

The gene calls are TRBV27 and TRBJ1-6; TRBD1 aligns across 7 bases. CDR3 length: 16 amino acids. Trimming took 3 bases from V and 5 from J; bases not matched to a gene: 7. Germline CDR1 reads MNHEY; CDR2 reads SMNVEV (reference sequence). Here the CDR3 reads CASSFAPDRDNSPLHF. Here the CDR3 DNA reads TGTGCCAGCAGTTTTGCCCCCGACAGGGATAATTCACCCCTCCACTTT.

The chain links TRBV10-1 to TRBJ2-5, with 9 bases fitting TRBD2. After removal of 0 bases from V and 2 bases from J, the junction contained 4 bases not matched to a gene. Germline CDR1 and CDR2: WNHNN and SYGVQD (reference sequence). There are 16 residues in the CDR3. Here the CDR3 DNA reads TGCGCCAGCAGTGAGTCATCCGCGGGGGGGCAAGAGACCCAGTACTTC. Encoded protein: CASSESSAGGQETQYF.

The chain's CDR3 is CASSFWGRPNAGNTIYF. Written as DNA, the CDR3 is TGTGCCAGCAGCTTCTGGGGCAGGCCGAATGCCGGAAACACCATATATTTT. V and J are TRBV7-2 and TRBJ1-3; weak D call: TRBD1 (5 bases). CDR3 length: 17 amino acids. The germline V and J ends were trimmed by 3 bases and 4 bases, with 19 bases remaining between them. The V gene's germline CDR1 is SGHTA and CDR2 FQGNSA.